This T cell receptor beta chain stems from a study of OX40 agonist ivuxolimab in advanced cancers. About the study: Males comprised around four fifths of the group, whose mean age was approximately 62 years (range roughly 23 to 80).

The V and J ends lost 5 bases and 10 bases, in that order; junction bases with no gene match: 11. The CDR3 sequence is 15 residues long. Germline CDR1 reads MGHRA; CDR2 reads YSYEKL. With regard to this clone: Its cognate antigen is unknown.

The data were produced by immunoSEQ multiplex PCR, yet TCRdb's version contains in-frame clones alone and is incomplete. The data show just over 95,000 clones, about 90% seen once. Whole-study findings and limits: At doses 0.1 to 3.0 mg/kg, CD4+ and CD8+ clones expanded.

The source is an adult with an advanced solid tumor such as melanoma, head and neck, liver or kidney cancer. The material was CD4+ or CD8+ T cells sorted from blood, obtained in a trial of the OX40 agonist ivuxolimab. This chain uses TRBV4-1 with TRBJ2-1; 10 bases match TRBD2. CDR3 region: CASSSEVAGGREQFF. CDR3 nucleotide sequence: TGCGCCAGCAGCTCCGAGGTAGCGGGAGGTCGAGAGCAGTTCTTC.